This entry features one T cell receptor beta chain sequence. Its antigen remains unknown. In germline, CDR1 is SGHDN, CDR2 FVKESK. The length of the CDR3 is 17 residues. V trimming: 0 bases; J trimming: 2 bases; junction bases outside the gene matches: 8. Assay used: immunoSEQ multiplex PCR; TCRdb lists only in-frame clones, some missing. The sample lists roughly 220,000 clones; about 90% were seen once. This sample was included in a study of cytomegalovirus exposure and HLA in healthy donors. General observations from the study: Clusters of TCRs from the first cohort tended to co-occur in the roughly 120 validation repertoires (as a later analysis found). The study listed approximately 170 cytomegalovirus-associated TCR beta chains. The classifier reportedly diagnosed cytomegalovirus status with high sensitivity and specificity.

The TCR was taken from a woman aged 18-29 years in good health and CMV-seronegative. The sequencing input was PBMCs. The gene calls are TRBV14 and TRBJ2-3; 7 nucleotides match TRBD2. This chain's CDR3 is CASSQDLTSRFTDTQYF. The CDR3 DNA follows: TGTGCCAGCAGCCAAGATCTGACTAGCAGATTCACAGATACGCAGTATTTT.